The next 5 T cell receptor beta chains were all read from a single sample in a study of tumor-infiltrating lymphocytes in localized non-small cell lung cancer. The assay was immunoSEQ multiplex PCR, and TCRdb's table has in-frame clones only and misses some. The data show 10,000 to 15,000 clones, approximately 80% seen once. Sequencing used lung tumor tissue. The receptors here all came from a human donor with non-small cell lung cancer.

This rearrangement joins TRBV4-1 to TRBJ1-2; D not resolved. CDR3 length: 11 amino acids. In germline, CDR1 is MGHRA, CDR2 YSYEKL. V was cut by 4 bases and J by 4 bases, with 4 bases left in between. The CDR3 DNA is TGCGCCAGCAGCCCCGGCTATGGCTACACCTTC. It codes for CASSPGYGYTF.

The chain has TRBV19 and TRBJ2-2; D may correspond to TRBD1 or TRBD2 (5 bases each). Germline lookup yields CDR1 LNHDA and CDR2 SQIVND (reference sequence). The germline V and J ends were trimmed by 11 bases and 1 base, with 14 bases remaining between them. The CDR3 is 14 residues long. The CDR3 protein is CAVWVGVNTGELFF. CDR3 sequence (DNA): TGTGCCGTTTGGGTGGGGGTGAACACCGGGGAGCTGTTTTTT. Full variable domain (remainder filled in from reference TRBV19 and TRBJ2-2): DGGITQSPKYLFRKEGQNVTLSCEQNLNHDAMYWYRQDPGQGLRLIYYSQIVNDFQKGDIAEGYSVSREKKESFPLTVTSAQKNPTAFYLCAVWVGVNTGELFFGEGSRLTVL.

A few counts support this clone. The rearrangement joins TRBV19 to TRBJ2-7, with unresolved D. The V gene's germline CDR1 is LNHDA and CDR2 SQIVND (reference sequence). This CDR3 is 15 amino acids long. The ends were cut back, 1 base at V and 0 bases at J, with 10 bases in the middle. The CDR3 protein is CASSIGHQSSYEQYF. The CDR3 DNA reads as TGTGCCAGTAGTATAGGGCACCAAAGCTCCTACGAGCAGTACTTC. The full variable domain, its missing parts supplied by reference TRBV19 and TRBJ2-7, is DGGITQSPKYLFRKEGQNVTLSCEQNLNHDAMYWYRQDPGQGLRLIYYSQIVNDFQKGDIAEGYSVSREKKESFPLTVTSAQKNPTAFYLCASSIGHQSSYEQYFGPGTRLTVT.

The J gene is TRBJ2-1, the V gene TRBV18; TRBD2 might be the D (7 bases). The CDR3 runs 14 residues. Germline assignment: CDR1 KGHSH and CDR2 LQKENI. V was trimmed by 2 bases and J by 9 bases, leaving 14 bases between them. CDR3 sequence reads: CASSPTPAGAEQFF. The CDR3 DNA reads as TGTGCCAGCTCACCAACCCCGGCGGGGGCTGAGCAGTTCTTC.

The chain couples TRBV7-9 to TRBJ2-7; 9 nucleotides agree with TRBD1. Germline V lookup: CDR1 SEHNR, CDR2 FQNEAQ (reference sequence). This CDR3 is built from 14 residues. The trim removed 2 bases at V and 6 bases at J, leaving 5 bases unmatched. CDR3 coding DNA: TGTGCCAGCAGCTTAAGACAGGGGGAAGGCGAGCAGTACTTC. Its translation: CASSLRQGEGEQYF.